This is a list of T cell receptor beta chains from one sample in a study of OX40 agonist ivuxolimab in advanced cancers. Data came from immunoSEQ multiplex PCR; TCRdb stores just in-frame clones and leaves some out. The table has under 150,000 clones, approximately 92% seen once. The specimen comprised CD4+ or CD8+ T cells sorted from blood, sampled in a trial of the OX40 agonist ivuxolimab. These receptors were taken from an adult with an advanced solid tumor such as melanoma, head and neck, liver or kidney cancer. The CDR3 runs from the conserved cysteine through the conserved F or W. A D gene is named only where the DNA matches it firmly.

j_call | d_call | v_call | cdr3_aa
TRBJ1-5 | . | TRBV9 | CASSDRTTNQPQHF
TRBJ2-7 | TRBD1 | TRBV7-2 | CASSLVGQGSYEQYF
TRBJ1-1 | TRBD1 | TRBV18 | CASSPLTGLGTEAFF
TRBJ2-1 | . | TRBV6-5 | CASSYRPGGNEQFF
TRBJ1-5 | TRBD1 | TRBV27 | CASRLQGAGQPQHF
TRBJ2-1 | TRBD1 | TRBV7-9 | CASSSPGQIFNEQFF
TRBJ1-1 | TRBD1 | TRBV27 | CASSMGQPNTEAFF
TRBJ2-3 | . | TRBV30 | CAWTRRGTDTQYF
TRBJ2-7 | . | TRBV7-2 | CASSSPGLSYEQYF
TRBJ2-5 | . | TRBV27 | CASSQLPTETQYF
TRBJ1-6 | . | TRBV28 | CASSRQGFNSPLHF
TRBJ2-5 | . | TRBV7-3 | CASSSDGTYGETQYF
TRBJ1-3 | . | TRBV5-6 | CASSLVGVGNTIYF
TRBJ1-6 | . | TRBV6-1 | CASRERGSYNSPLHF
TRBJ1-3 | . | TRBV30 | CALKQGAGNTIYF
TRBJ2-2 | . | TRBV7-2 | CASTSYKYTGELFF
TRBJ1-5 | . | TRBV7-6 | CASSSRARQPQHF
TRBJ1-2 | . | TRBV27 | CASSLRQSPLYGYTF
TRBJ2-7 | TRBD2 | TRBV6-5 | CASSYGTSGGSYEQYF
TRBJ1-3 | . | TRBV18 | CASSPAQPDSGNTIYF
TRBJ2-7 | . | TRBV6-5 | CASSPDRPYEQYF
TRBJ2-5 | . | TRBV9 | CASSGRIVGGGETQYF
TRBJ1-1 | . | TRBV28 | CASSPPMGNTEAFF
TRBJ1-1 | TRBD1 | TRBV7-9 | CASSDRGNTEAFF
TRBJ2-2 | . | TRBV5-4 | CASSLEAGELFF
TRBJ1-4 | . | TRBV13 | CASSLVGGKLFF
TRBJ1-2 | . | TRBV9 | CASSVVVRPGGGYTF